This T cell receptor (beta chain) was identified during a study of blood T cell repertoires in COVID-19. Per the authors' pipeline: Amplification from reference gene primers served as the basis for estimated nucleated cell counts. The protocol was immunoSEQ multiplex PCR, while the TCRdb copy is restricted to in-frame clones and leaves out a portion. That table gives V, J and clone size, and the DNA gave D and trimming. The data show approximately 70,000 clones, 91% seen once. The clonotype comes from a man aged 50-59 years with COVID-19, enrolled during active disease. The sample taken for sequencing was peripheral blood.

The CDR3 DNA reads as TGTGCCACCAGCAGAGGAGGGGGCGCCGGGCAAGAGACCCAGTACTTC. It yields the protein CATSRGGGAGQETQYF. The chain carries TRBV15 and TRBJ2-5, with 7 bases identical to TRBD1. The CDR3 runs 16 residues. CDR1 is LNHNV, CDR2 YYDKDF, per germline (reference sequence). Trimming cost V 1 base and J 2 bases; bases outside gene matches: 7.